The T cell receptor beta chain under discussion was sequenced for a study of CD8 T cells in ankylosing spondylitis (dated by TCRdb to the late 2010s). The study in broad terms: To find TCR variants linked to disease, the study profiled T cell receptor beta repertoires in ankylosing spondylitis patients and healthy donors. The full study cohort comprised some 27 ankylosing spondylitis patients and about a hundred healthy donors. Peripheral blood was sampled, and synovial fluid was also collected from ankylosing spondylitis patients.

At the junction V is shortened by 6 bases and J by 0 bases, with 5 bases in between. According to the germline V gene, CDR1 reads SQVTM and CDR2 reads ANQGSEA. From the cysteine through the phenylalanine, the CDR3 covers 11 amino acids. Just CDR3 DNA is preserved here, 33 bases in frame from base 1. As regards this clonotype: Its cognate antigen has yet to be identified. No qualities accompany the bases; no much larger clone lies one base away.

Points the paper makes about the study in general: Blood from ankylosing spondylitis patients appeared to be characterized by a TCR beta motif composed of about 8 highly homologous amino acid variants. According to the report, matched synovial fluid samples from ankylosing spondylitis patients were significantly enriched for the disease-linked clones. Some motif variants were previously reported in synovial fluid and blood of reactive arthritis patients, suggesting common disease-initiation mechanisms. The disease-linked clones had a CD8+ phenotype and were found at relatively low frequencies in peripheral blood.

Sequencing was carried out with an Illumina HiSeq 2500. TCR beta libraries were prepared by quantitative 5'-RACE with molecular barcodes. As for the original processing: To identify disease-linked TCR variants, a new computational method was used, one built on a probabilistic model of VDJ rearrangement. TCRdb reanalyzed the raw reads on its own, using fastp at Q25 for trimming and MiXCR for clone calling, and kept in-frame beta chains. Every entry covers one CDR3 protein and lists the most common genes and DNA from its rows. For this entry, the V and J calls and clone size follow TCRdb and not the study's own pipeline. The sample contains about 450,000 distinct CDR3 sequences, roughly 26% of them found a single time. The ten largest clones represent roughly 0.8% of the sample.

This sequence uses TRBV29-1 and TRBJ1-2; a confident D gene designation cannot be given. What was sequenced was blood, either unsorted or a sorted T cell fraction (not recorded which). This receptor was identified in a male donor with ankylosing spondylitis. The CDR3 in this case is CSVRANYGYTF. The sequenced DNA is TGCAGCGTGAGGGCTAACTATGGCTACACCTTC.